The entry that follows covers one T cell receptor beta chain sequence. This record comes from a study of blood T cell repertoires in COVID-19. This CDR3 comprises 15 residues. V was clipped by 6 bases and J by 1 base; unmatched bases: 9. Germline V gene data show CDR1 as SGHRS and CDR2 as YFSETQ. Among Cohort 3 donors, those recovered had two negative PCRs, clearance, or symptom resolution. Original methodology: Reference gene primer amplification yielded estimated nucleated cell counts. Libraries were prepared by immunoSEQ multiplex PCR; TCRdb keeps only in-frame clonotypes and omits some of them. V and J calls and clone size are those listed in that table; D and trimming were worked out from the DNA. Of 490,000 or so clones listed, approximately 86% were seen once; the top ten hold 7% to 10%.

Specimen: PBMCs or T cells enriched from blood (not recorded which). This clonotype originated in a woman aged 60-70 years who had recovered from COVID-19. This chain uses TRBV5-1 with TRBJ2-5, with 7 nucleotides matching TRBD1. CDR3 region: CASNRDGDSQETQYF. CDR3 DNA: TGCGCCAGCAACCGGGACGGGGACAGCCAAGAGACCCAGTACTTC. Full variable domain (outside the CDR3, taken from reference TRBV5-1 and TRBJ2-5): KAGVTQTPRYLIKTRGQQVTLSCSPISGHRSVSWYQQTPGQGLQFLFEYFSETQRNKGNFPGRFSGRQFSNSRSEMNVSTLELGDSALYLCASNRDGDSQETQYFGPGTRLLVL.